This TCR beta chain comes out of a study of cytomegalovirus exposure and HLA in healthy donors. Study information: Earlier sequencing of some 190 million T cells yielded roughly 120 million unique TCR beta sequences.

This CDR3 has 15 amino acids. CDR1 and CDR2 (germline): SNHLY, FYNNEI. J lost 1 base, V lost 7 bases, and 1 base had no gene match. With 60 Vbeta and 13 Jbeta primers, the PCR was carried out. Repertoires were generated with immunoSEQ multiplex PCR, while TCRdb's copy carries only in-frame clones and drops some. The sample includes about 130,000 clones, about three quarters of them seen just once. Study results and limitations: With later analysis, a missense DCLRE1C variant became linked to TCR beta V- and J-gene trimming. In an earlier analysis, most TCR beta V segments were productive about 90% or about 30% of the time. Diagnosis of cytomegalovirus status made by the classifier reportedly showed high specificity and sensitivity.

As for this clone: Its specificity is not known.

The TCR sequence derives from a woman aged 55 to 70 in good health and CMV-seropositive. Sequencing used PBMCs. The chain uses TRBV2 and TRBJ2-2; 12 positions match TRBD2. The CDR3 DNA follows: TGTGCCAGCACGGGACTAGCGGGGAACACCGGGGAGCTGTTTTTT. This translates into CASTGLAGNTGELFF. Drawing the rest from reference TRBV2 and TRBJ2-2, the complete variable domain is EPEVTQTPSHQVTQMGQEVILRCVPISNHLYFYWYRQILGQKVEFLVSFYNNEISEKSEIFDDQFSVERPDGSNFTLKIRSTKLEDSAMYFCASTGLAGNTGELFFGEGSRLTVL.